This TCR beta chain appears in the sequencing data of a study of blood T cell repertoires in COVID-19. About the research overall: Sources were T cells, B-cell-depleted T cells, or PBMCs; the material itself was cDNA or gDNA.

Libraries were prepared by immunoSEQ multiplex PCR; TCRdb keeps only in-frame clonotypes and omits some of them. The sample has 150,000 to 200,000 clones, 65% to 80% seen once. Across about 22 US areas, participants ranged in age from about 18 to 100 years. Sequencing was carried out using PBMCs or T cells enriched from blood (not recorded which). This TCR derives from a woman aged 50 to 60 with acute COVID-19.

Here the CDR3 DNA reads TGTGCCAGCAGCCCCGGGAGCCAAGAGACCCAGTACTTC. It translates to CASSPGSQETQYF. V usage is TRBV3-1 (or the pseudogene TRBV3-2) and J usage is TRBJ2-5, with D maybe TRBD2 (6 bases). The length of the CDR3 is 13 residues. Germline V lookup: CDR1 LGHDT, CDR2 YNNKEL (reference sequence). Trimming removed 4 bases at V and 1 base at J, with 7 bases between.